These 15 T cell receptor beta chains came from one sample sequenced in a study of blood T cell repertoires in COVID-19. Repertoires were generated with immunoSEQ multiplex PCR, while TCRdb's copy carries only in-frame clones and drops some. The repertoire holds approximately 210,000 clones, with around 81% as singletons. The sequenced sample consisted of PBMCs or T cells enriched from blood (not recorded which). These receptors were obtained from a woman between 50 and 59 years old with acute COVID-19.

The chain joins TRBV11-2 to TRBJ2-3; 14 positions match TRBD2. Germline assignment: CDR1 SGHAT and CDR2 FQNNGV. This CDR3 contains 13 residues. After removal of 5 bases from V and 14 bases from J, the junction contained 6 bases not matched to a gene. The CDR3 nucleotides read TGTGCCAGCAGCCCCGGACTAGCGGGAGGTCCGTATTTT. It yields the protein CASSPGLAGGPYF.

This chain joins TRBV19 and TRBJ2-3; a possible D gene is TRBD2 (7 bases). Germline V lookup: CDR1 LNHDA, CDR2 SQIVND (reference sequence). The V end was cut by 5 bases, the J end by 4 bases, with 16 bases between. The length of the CDR3 is 15 residues. The CDR3 sequence: CASSLWGGLSDTQYF. The CDR3 DNA sequence: TGTGCCAGTAGTCTGTGGGGGGGCCTGTCAGATACGCAGTATTTT.

The J gene is TRBJ1-1, the V gene TRBV7-9; 9 bases align to TRBD1. V dropped 5 bases and J dropped 6; count of bases not matched to a gene: 7. The CDR3 is 14 residues long. Per germline, CDR1 SEHNR and CDR2 FQNEAQ (reference sequence). CDR3 in DNA: TGTGCCAGCAGCACGGACAGGGGTGCAGCTGAAGCTTTCTTT. Its translation is CASSTDRGAAEAFF. Full variable domain (missing parts from reference TRBV7-9 and TRBJ1-1): DTGVSQNPRHKITKRGQNVTFRCDPISEHNRLYWYRQTLGQGPEFLTYFQNEAQLEKSRLLSDRFSAERPKGSFSTLEIQRTEQGDSAMYLCASSTDRGAAEAFFGQGTRLTVV.

The CDR3 loop reads CASSLPQGASGNTIYF. In nucleotides, the CDR3 is TGTGCCAGCAGCTTGCCACAGGGGGCTTCTGGAAACACCATATATTTT. V and J are TRBV11-1 and TRBJ1-3; 9 bases map to TRBD1. V shed 3 bases, J shed 1 base, and the junction held 4 bases outside the gene matches. This CDR3 has 16 amino acids. Germline V gives CDR1 SGHAT, CDR2 FQDESV (reference sequence).

The V call is TRBV7-9, the J call TRBJ1-1; a weak D match, TRBD1 (6 bases). This CDR3 region has 14 residues. The V gene lost 8 bases and the J gene lost 0 bases, with 13 bases spanning the gap. The germline CDR1 and CDR2 sequences are SEHNR and FQNEAQ (reference sequence). CDR3 sequence reads: CASHRDMVNTEAFF. CDR3 in DNA: TGTGCCAGCCACAGGGATATGGTGAACACTGAAGCTTTCTTT.

In this sample, this clone turned up once. The genes are TRBV6-2 or TRBV6-3 and TRBJ2-3; weak D call: TRBD2 (6 bases). V lost 6 bases and J 1 base, leaving 23 bases between the germline ends. The CDR3 is 18 residues long. CDR1 MNHEY and CDR2 SVGEGT come from the germline V gene. This CDR3 reads CASSITSRQLIGTDTQYF. DNA of the CDR3: TGTGCCAGCAGCATTACTAGCAGACAACTCATTGGCACAGATACGCAGTATTTT.

The rearrangement links TRBV30 to TRBJ1-6; 9 bases fit TRBD1. Germline V gene lookup returns CDR1 GTSNPN and CDR2 SVGIG (reference sequence). The CDR3 extends over 13 amino acids. The trim removed 3 bases at V and 10 bases at J, leaving 4 bases unmatched. CDR3 nucleotides: TGTGCCTGGAGCGTACAGGGGGCATCACCCCTCCACTTT. Encoded protein: CAWSVQGASPLHF.

The chain links TRBV7-9 to TRBJ2-3, with 9 bases identical to TRBD2. Per germline, CDR1 SEHNR and CDR2 FQNEAQ (reference sequence). This CDR3 is built from 18 residues. Losses at the gene ends were 1 base for V and 3 bases for J; bases not matched to a gene: 11. The CDR3 coding sequence is TGTGCCAGCAGCTTAGGATTTTCGGGCGGGGGGGCGACAGATACGCAGTATTTT. Its protein product is CASSLGFSGGGATDTQYF.

The chain combines TRBV28 with TRBJ2-7; D is possibly TRBD2 (6 bases). CDR3 size: 14 residues. The V end lost 5 bases, the J end lost 2 bases, and 13 bases lay between the germline ends. Germline V gene lookup returns CDR1 MDHEN and CDR2 SYDVKM. The CDR3 coding sequence is TGTGCCAGCAGTCTCGGGGGAGCCCCCTACGAGCAGTACTTC. Translated, it gives CASSLGGAPYEQYF.

The chain links TRBV15 to TRBJ2-5; 7 nucleotides match TRBD1. Trimming cost V 2 bases and J 2 bases; bases outside gene matches: 5. CDR3 length: 15 residues. Germline values: CDR1 LNHNV, CDR2 YYDKDF (reference sequence). The CDR3 sequence is CATSRHRDSQETQYF. The CDR3 nucleotides read TGTGCCACCAGCAGACACCGGGACAGTCAAGAGACCCAGTACTTC.

The J gene is TRBJ2-3, the V gene TRBV4-1; 10 nucleotides agree with TRBD2. V gave up 1 base and J gave up 3 bases; unmatched junction bases: 4. The germline CDR1 and CDR2 sequences are MGHRA and YSYEKL. There are 16 residues in the CDR3. As DNA, the CDR3 is TGCGCCAGCAGCCAAGCGGTTAGCGGGGGGACAGATACGCAGTATTTT. As protein: CASSQAVSGGTDTQYF.

This clone showed up just a few times. The V gene is TRBV29-1, the J gene TRBJ2-1, with 8 bases aligning to TRBD1. V shed 7 bases, J shed 7 bases, and the junction held 12 bases outside the gene matches. The CDR3 length is 14 residues. Germline values: CDR1 SQVTM, CDR2 ANQGSEA. The CDR3 here is CSAFGGQGGNEQFF. The CDR3 nucleotides are TGCAGCGCCTTTGGTGGACAGGGTGGGAATGAGCAGTTCTTC.

The V gene is TRBV4-3, the J gene TRBJ2-3, with a weak D call TRBD2 (5 bases). Trimming pared 11 bases from V and 0 bases from J, leaving 15 bases between. The CDR3 extends over 14 amino acids. Per germline, CDR1 LGHNA and CDR2 YSLEER. CDR3 DNA sequence: TGCGCCTGGCGGGCAGCGTCTAGCACAGATACGCAGTATTTT. It translates to CAWRAASSTDTQYF.

V usage is TRBV20-1 and J usage is TRBJ2-1, with 14 bases fitting TRBD2. The germline V gene has CDR1 DFQATT and CDR2 SNEGSKA (reference sequence). The CDR3 runs 16 residues. The trim removed 3 bases at V and 2 bases at J, leaving 3 bases unmatched. The CDR3 is CSASRTSGGPYNEQFF. DNA of the CDR3: TGCAGTGCTAGTCGGACTAGCGGGGGGCCCTACAATGAGCAGTTCTTC.

The chain carries TRBV18 and TRBJ1-3; D gene uncertain. Germline V gene data show CDR1 as KGHSH and CDR2 as LQKENI. Trimming pared 1 base from V and 4 bases from J, leaving 5 bases between. CDR3 length: 13 residues. The CDR3 spells CASSPLGGNTIYF. For the CDR3, the DNA is TGTGCCAGCTCACCACTTGGCGGAAACACCATATATTTT.